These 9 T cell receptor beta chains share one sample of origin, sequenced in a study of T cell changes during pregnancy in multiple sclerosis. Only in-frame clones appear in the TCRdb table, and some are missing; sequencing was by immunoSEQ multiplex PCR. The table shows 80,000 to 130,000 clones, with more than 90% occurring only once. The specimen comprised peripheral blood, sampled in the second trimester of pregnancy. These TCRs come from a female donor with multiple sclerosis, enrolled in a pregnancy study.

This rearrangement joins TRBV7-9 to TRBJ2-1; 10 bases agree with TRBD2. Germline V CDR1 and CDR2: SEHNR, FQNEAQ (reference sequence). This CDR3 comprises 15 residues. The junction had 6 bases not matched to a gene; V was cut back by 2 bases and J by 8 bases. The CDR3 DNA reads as TGTGCCAGCAGCTTAAGGACTAGCGGAGGGGATGAGCAGTTCTTC. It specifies CASSLRTSGGDEQFF.

In nucleotides, the CDR3 is TGTGCCAGCAGTGTAACCGGGACAGGGTGGCGGAACACTGAAGCTTTCTTT. Translating gives CASSVTGTGWRNTEAFF. The rearrangement uses TRBV27 and TRBJ1-1, with 9 positions matching TRBD1. The CDR3 is 17 amino acids. The germline V gene has CDR1 MNHEY and CDR2 SMNVEV (reference sequence). V dropped 5 bases and J dropped 1; count of bases not matched to a gene: 11.

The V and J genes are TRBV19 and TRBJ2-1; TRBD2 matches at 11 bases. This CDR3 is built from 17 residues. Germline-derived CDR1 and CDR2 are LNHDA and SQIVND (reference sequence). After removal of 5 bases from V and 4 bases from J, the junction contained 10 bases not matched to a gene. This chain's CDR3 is CASSLASGGLTYNEQFF. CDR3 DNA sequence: TGTGCCAGTAGTCTCGCTAGCGGGGGGCTCACGTACAATGAGCAGTTCTTC.

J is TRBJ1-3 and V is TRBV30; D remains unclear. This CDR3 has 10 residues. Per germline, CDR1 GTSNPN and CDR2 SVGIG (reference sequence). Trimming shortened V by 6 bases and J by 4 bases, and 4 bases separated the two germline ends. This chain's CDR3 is CACMGNTIYF. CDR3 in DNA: TGTGCCTGTATGGGAAACACCATATATTTT.

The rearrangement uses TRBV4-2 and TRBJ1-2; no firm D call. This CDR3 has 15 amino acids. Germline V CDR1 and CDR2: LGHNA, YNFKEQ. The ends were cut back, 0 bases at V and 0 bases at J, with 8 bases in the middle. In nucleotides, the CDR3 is TGTGCCAGCAGCCAAGACCAGGTAGCTAACTATGGCTACACCTTC. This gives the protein CASSQDQVANYGYTF.

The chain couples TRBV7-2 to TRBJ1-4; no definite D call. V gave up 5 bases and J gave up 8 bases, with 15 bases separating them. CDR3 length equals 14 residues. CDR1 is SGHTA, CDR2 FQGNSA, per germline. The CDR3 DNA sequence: TGTGCCAGCAGCCCCGGGATCCTCGGAGAAAAACTGTTTTTT. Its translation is CASSPGILGEKLFF.

CDR3 sequence reads: CASSGNRGRGTEAFF. The CDR3 nucleotides read TGTGCCAGCAGCGGAAACAGGGGGCGGGGCACTGAAGCTTTCTTT. The chain has TRBV9 and TRBJ1-1; TRBD1 matches 9 bases. V was pared by 3 bases and J by 4 bases, with 7 bases of the junction left unmatched. The CDR3 length is 15 residues. In germline, CDR1 is SGDLS, CDR2 YYNGEE.

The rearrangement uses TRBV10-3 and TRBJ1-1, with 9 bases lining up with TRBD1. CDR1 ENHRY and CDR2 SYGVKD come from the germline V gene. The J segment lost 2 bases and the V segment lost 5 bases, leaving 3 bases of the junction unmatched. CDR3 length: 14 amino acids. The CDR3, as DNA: TGTGCCATCAGTCGAACAGGGGGCAACACTGAAGCTTTCTTT. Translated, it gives CAISRTGGNTEAFF.

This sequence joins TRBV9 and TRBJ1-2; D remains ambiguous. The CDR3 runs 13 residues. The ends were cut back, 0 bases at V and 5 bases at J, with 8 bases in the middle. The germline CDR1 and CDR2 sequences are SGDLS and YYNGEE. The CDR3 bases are TGTGCCAGCAGCGTAGGTTCGGTTTATGGCTACACCTTC. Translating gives CASSVGSVYGYTF.